This TCR beta chain was recovered during a study of CD4 T cells in relation to SARS-CoV-2 and coronaviruses. The overall study: After 10 to 11 days of antigen culture, PBMC TCR beta CDR3s were sequenced.

V was cut by 2 bases and J by 3 bases, with 8 bases left in between. The germline V gene encodes CDR1 SGHRS and CDR2 YFSETQ. There are 14 residues in the CDR3. In regard to this clone: Antigen: not known.

The table came from immunoSEQ multiplex PCR; TCRdb's copy has only in-frame clones and leaves some out. Of about 23,000 clones in the sample, over 65% were seen once. CD4+ T cells from unexposed donors were obtained before the COVID-19 pandemic (2011-2018). CD4+ T cells were isolated from the cells after about nine days of culture. This TCR was sampled from a human donor in good health. The chain employs TRBV5-1 and TRBJ2-2; D not resolved. Material for sequencing was CD4+ T cells from PBMCs, cultured in vitro. CDR3 nucleotides: TGCGCCAGCAGCTTAGTTCTAGACACCGGGGAGCTGTTTTTT. Translation: CASSLVLDTGELFF.